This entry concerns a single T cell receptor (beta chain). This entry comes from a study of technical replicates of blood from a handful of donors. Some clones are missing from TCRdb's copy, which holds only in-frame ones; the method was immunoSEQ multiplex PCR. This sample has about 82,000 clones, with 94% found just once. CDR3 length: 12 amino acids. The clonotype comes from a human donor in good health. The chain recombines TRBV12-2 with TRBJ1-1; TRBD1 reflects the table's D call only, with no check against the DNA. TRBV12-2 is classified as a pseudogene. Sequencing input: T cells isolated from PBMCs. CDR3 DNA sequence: TGTGCAAGTCGCTCCAGGGAACCTGAAGCTTTCTTT. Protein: CASRSREPEAFF.